This passage covers 28 T cell receptor beta chains from one sample sequenced in a study of T cells expressing NK-cell markers. TCRdb re-called the 5' RACE reads, yielding one record per CDR3 amino acid sequence without DNA. Its listing shows around 550,000 distinct CDR3 sequences. Sequenced: blood T cells: a sorted CD56 or NKG2C T cell subset, CD4+ or CD8+ T cells, or bulk PBMC T cells (not recorded which). These receptors originate from a man aged 18 to 30 in good health.

V and J are TRBV12-3 or TRBV12-4 and TRBJ2-2; TCRdb picks TRBD1, but there is no DNA to check that call. The CDR3 contains 15 residues. Here the CDR3 reads CASSLSGGVTGELFF.

The chain links TRBV7-9 to TRBJ2-1; TCRdb reports TRBD1, a call that lacks DNA to check it against. The V gene's germline CDR1 is SEHNR and CDR2 FQNEAQ (reference sequence). The CDR3 is made up of 16 amino acids. Here the CDR3 reads CASSFLSGSVRDEQFF.

The V call is TRBV27, the J call TRBJ2-2; lacking DNA, the TRBD1 call made by TCRdb goes unchecked. The CDR3 totals 15 residues. Germline CDR1 and CDR2: MNHEY and SMNVEV (reference sequence). The CDR3 sequence is CASQDRGFNTGELFF.

The genes are TRBV19 and TRBJ2-5; without DNA, the TCRdb call of TRBD2 cannot be checked. The V gene's germline CDR1 is LNHDA and CDR2 SQIVND (reference sequence). The CDR3 has 15 residues. CDR3 sequence: CASSISGGGQETQYF.

The genes are TRBV27 and TRBJ2-1; checking the TCRdb D call of TRBD2 is not possible without DNA. This CDR3 is built from 15 residues. Germline CDR1 MNHEY, CDR2 SMNVEV (reference sequence). CDR3 protein: CASGRGGSGRDEQFF.

V gene TRBV29-1 combines with J gene TRBJ2-6; TCRdb indicates TRBD1, and absent DNA this call remains unverified. The CDR3 is 14 amino acids. Germline values: CDR1 SQVTM, CDR2 ANQGSEA. CDR3 residues: CSVDIGGGANVLTF.

The chain combines TRBV6-2 or TRBV6-3 with TRBJ2-1; lacking DNA, the TRBD2 call made by TCRdb goes unchecked. The CDR3 totals 20 residues. Per germline, CDR1 MNHEY and CDR2 SVGEGT. The chain's CDR3 is CASSYSGTFSGRPFYNEQFF.

The rearrangement links TRBV11-2 to TRBJ2-5; TCRdb reports TRBD1, a call that lacks DNA to check it against. This CDR3 is 22 amino acids long. Germline V gene data show CDR1 as SGHAT and CDR2 as FQNNGV. This chain's CDR3 is CASSLYPSDGGKGGPEQETQYF.

The genes are TRBV5-5 and TRBJ1-2; TCRdb selects TRBD1, and the lack of DNA leaves this call unchecked. There are 15 residues in the CDR3. The germline V gene encodes CDR1 SGHKS and CDR2 YYEKEE (reference sequence). CDR3 region: CASSLETGVGYGYTF.

This chain connects TRBV29-1 to TRBJ2-3; the TRBD1 assignment by TCRdb is unverifiable without DNA. This CDR3 is built from 13 residues. Germline V gene sequence: CDR1 SQVTM, CDR2 ANQGSEA. The CDR3 loop is CSVEPREPDTQYF.

The rearrangement links TRBV5-1 to TRBJ1-2; TCRdb lists TRBD1, though no DNA is available to test this call. The CDR3 runs to 16 residues. Germline loops: CDR1 SGHRS, CDR2 YFSETQ. The chain's CDR3 is CASSLSAQGASVGYTF.

The J gene is TRBJ2-1, the V gene TRBV28; TCRdb reports TRBD2, a call that lacks DNA to check it against. Germline assignment: CDR1 MDHEN and CDR2 SYDVKM. The CDR3 has 19 amino acids. This CDR3 is CVSSPDPGTSGRGSNEQFF.

The rearrangement links TRBV4-3 to TRBJ2-5. Germline V lookup: CDR1 LGHNA, CDR2 YSLEER. The CDR3 covers 13 residues. CDR3 region: CASSQERRDTQYF.

The chain carries TRBV6-2 or TRBV6-3 and TRBJ2-3. Germline CDR1 and CDR2: MNHEY and SVGEGT. The CDR3 length is 16 residues. The CDR3 loop reads CASSYSWITSTDTQYF.

This sequence joins TRBV20-1 and TRBJ2-5; the D call of TRBD2 rests on TCRdb alone, since no DNA is present to check it. This CDR3 is built from 19 residues. CDR1 DFQATT and CDR2 SNEGSKA come from the germline V gene (reference sequence). CDR3 amino acids: CSARDRGLLAGGSQETQYF.

V is TRBV24-1 and J is TRBJ2-3; no DNA is available, so the TRBD1 call from TCRdb remains unchecked. This CDR3 region has 14 residues. Germline V gives CDR1 KGHDR, CDR2 SFDVKD. The CDR3: CATRSQGGGDTQYF.

The chain links TRBV2 to TRBJ1-5. Germline V gives CDR1 SNHLY, CDR2 FYNNEI. This CDR3 contains 13 residues. CDR3: CASSVSGNQPQHF.

J is TRBJ2-3 and V is TRBV7-6; TCRdb outputs TRBD1, but without DNA this stays unchecked. The length of the CDR3 is 17 residues. Germline CDR1 SGHVS, CDR2 FNYEAQ. CDR3 sequence: CASRKAYYGGETDTQYF. The full variable domain, rest sourced from reference TRBV7-6 and TRBJ2-3, is GAGVSQSPRYKVTKRGQDVALRCDPISGHVSLYWYRQALGQGPEFLTYFNYEAQQDKSGLPNDRFSAERPEGSISTLTIQRTEQRDSAMYRCASRKAYYGGETDTQYFGPGTRLTVL.

The chain employs TRBV4-3 and TRBJ2-5; TCRdb picks TRBD1, but there is no DNA to check that call. CDR1 and CDR2 (germline): LGHNA, YSLEER. This CDR3 is 15 amino acids long. This CDR3 reads CASSQDLGGPETQYF.

The chain links TRBV11-1 to TRBJ1-1; no DNA is available, so the TRBD1 call from TCRdb remains unchecked. The germline V gene has CDR1 SGHAT and CDR2 FQDESV (reference sequence). The CDR3 has 17 residues. The CDR3 region is CASSLSGGVVTNTEAFF.

CDR3 residues: CSARASGTGMYGYTF. The chain joins TRBV20-1 to TRBJ1-2; TCRdb calls TRBD1, which cannot be checked without DNA. CDR1 and CDR2 (germline): DFQATT, SNEGSKA (reference sequence). The CDR3 is 15 residues long.

V is TRBV29-1 and J is TRBJ2-5; the D call from TCRdb, TRBD1, cannot be confirmed without DNA. Germline-derived CDR1 and CDR2 are SQVTM and ANQGSEA. The CDR3 length is 18 residues. CDR3 residues: CSVEGWDRGRLLTETQYF. Complete variable domain (other parts from reference TRBV29-1 and TRBJ2-5): SAVISQKPSRDICQRGTSLTIQCQVDSQVTMMFWYRQQPGQSLTLIATANQGSEATYESGFVIDKFPISRPNLTFSTLTVSNMSPEDSSIYLCSVEGWDRGRLLTETQYFGPGTRLLVL.

J is TRBJ2-1 and V is TRBV5-1. This CDR3 spans 16 amino acids. Germline lookup yields CDR1 SGHRS and CDR2 YFSETQ. The CDR3 is CASSLATYSSYNEQFF.

This chain links TRBV5-1 with TRBJ2-2; absent DNA, TCRdb's TRBD1 call cannot be checked. This CDR3 comprises 15 residues. The germline gives CDR1 SGHRS, CDR2 YFSETQ. The chain's CDR3 is CASREGTGVTGELFF.

The chain couples TRBV6-5 to TRBJ2-1. The CDR3 is 14 amino acids. The germline V gene has CDR1 MNHEY and CDR2 SVGAGI. CDR3 residues: CASRGLASNNEQFF.

The chain couples TRBV19 to TRBJ1-1; TCRdb's assignment of TRBD1 cannot be checked, as there is no DNA. The CDR3 totals 13 residues. Germline V gene data show CDR1 as LNHDA and CDR2 as SQIVND (reference sequence). CDR3 sequence reads: CASKFQGLTWSFF.

The chain links TRBV6-1 to TRBJ1-4; TCRdb returns TRBD1, unconfirmable since there is no DNA. The CDR3 runs to 15 residues. Germline V gives CDR1 MNHNS, CDR2 SASEGT. CDR3 protein: CASSEGDRLREKLFF.

This chain links TRBV29-1 with TRBJ2-1; TCRdb indicates TRBD2, and absent DNA this call remains unverified. CDR1 and CDR2 from the germline V gene are SQVTM and ANQGSEA. The length of the CDR3 is 14 residues. The CDR3 region is CSARGGGSYNEQFF.